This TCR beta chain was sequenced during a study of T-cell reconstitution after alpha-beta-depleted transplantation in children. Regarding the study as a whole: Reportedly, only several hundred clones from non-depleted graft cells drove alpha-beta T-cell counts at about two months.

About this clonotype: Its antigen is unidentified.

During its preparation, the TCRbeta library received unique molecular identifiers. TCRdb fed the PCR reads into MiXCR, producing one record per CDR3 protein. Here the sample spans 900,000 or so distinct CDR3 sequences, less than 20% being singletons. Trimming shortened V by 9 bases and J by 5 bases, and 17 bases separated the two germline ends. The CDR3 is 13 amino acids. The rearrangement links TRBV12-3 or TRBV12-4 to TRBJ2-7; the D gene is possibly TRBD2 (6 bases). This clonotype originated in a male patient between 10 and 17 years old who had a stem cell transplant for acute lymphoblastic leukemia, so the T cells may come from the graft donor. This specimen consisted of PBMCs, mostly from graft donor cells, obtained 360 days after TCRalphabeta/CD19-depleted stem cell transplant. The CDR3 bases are TGTGCCAGGGGAGGTGGGCAGGACCACGAGCAGTACTTC. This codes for CARGGGQDHEQYF.